This T cell receptor beta chain was sequenced for a study of blood T cell repertoires in COVID-19. The CDR3 has 16 amino acids. V lost 2 bases and J lost 2; bases outside the gene matches: 6. Germline V gene data show CDR1 as KGHSH and CDR2 as LQKENI. The assay was immunoSEQ multiplex PCR, and TCRdb's table has in-frame clones only and misses some. The sample shows roughly 230,000 clones, approximately 91% of them seen only once. This chain connects TRBV18 to TRBJ2-3, with 8 bases identical to TRBD1. The sequence was obtained from a man aged 30 to 45 with COVID-19, enrolled during active disease. The sample comprised peripheral blood. The CDR3, as DNA: TGTGCCAGCTCACCAGGGACAGGTTCTATCACAGATACGCAGTATTTT. Translated: CASSPGTGSITDTQYF.